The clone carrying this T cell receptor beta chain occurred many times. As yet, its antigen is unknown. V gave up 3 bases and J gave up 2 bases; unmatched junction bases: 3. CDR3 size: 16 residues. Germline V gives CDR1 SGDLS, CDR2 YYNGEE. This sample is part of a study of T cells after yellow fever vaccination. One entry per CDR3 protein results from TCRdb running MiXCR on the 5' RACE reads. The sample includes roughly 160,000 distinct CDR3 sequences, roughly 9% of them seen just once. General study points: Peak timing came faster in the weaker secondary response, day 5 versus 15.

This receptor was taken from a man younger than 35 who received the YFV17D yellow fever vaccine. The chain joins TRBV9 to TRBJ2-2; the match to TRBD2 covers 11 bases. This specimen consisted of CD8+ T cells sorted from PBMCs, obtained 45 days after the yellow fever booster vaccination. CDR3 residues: CASSGTSGGNTGELFF. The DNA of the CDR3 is TGTGCCAGCAGCGGAACTAGCGGGGGAAACACCGGGGAGCTGTTTTTT.